This TCR beta chain was sequenced during a study of T cell responses to AZD1222 COVID-19 vaccine. Study-wide findings and caveats: Two AZD1222 administrations were followed by greater Spike-specific TCR breadth and depth.

Some clones are missing from TCRdb's copy, which holds only in-frame ones; the method was immunoSEQ multiplex PCR. The table has 85,000 to 120,000 clones, about 86% seen once; the top ten hold 5%. Concerning this clone: Its matching antigen is unknown.

This CDR3 comprises 15 residues. The germline V and J ends were trimmed by 1 base and 0 bases, with 12 bases remaining between them. Germline V gene sequence: CDR1 GTSNPN, CDR2 SVGIG (reference sequence). The sample here was peripheral blood, taken on day 0 of AZD1222 vaccination. The chain couples TRBV30 to TRBJ1-1; weak D call: TRBD1 (5 bases). This receptor was obtained from an adult in good health. CDR3 nucleotide sequence: TGTGCCTGGAGTGGATCAGGGCTATTGAACACTGAAGCTTTCTTT. This encodes CAWSGSGLLNTEAFF.